This TCR beta chain was recovered during a study of blood T cell repertoires in COVID-19 (dated by TCRdb to the early 2020s). General notes on the study: Samples covering the acute and convalescent phases of COVID-19 were provided by collaborators in the United States, Italy and Spain. The material from the prospective study consisted of cDNA or gDNA derived from T cells, B-cell-depleted T cells, or PBMCs. Deeply sampled blood TCRbeta repertoires from subjects exposed to, actively infected with, or recovered from COVID-19 were included in the dataset. A freely available public database, intended as a resource for researchers studying the immune response to SARS-CoV-2, is where the repertoires were released. The samples were drawn from the first 160 participants of the ongoing ImmuneRACE study and from 950 to 1,500 subjects provided by 6 global collaborators. Sample metadata almost always included a de-identified subject ID, COVID-19 status, age in years and sex. HLA class I and class II types, where available, came from metadata supplied by the sample provider rather than from assay-based typing. General findings and caveats noted by the study authors: Clinical and demographic metadata were provided uncurated, with the amount varying by source and participant.

This clone showed up just once. Its antigen is unknown. Base qualities are missing; no much larger clone stands one base away. Other DNA sequences in this specimen translate into the identical CDR3. Collaborating institutions collected whole blood in K2EDTA tubes following their own protocols. For TCRbeta analysis, collaborators shipped samples in one of three forms: frozen whole blood, isolated PBMCs, or DNA extracted from either of those sample types. From the germline V gene, CDR1 is MGHDK and CDR2 is SYGVNS. The CDR3 goes from the cysteine to the phenylalanine over 16 residues. Solely the CDR3 DNA is kept, with 48 bases framed from the first base. V is pruned by 4 bases and J by 4 bases, leaving 10 bases of the junction without a gene match. TCRbeta CDR3 regions were amplified from genomic DNA by means of the immunoSEQ Assay, a bias-controlled multiplex PCR. From the authors' description of their analysis: Within the assay, amplification of reference gene primers was used to estimate how many nucleated cells each sample contained. To quantify the absolute abundance of each unique TCRbeta CDR3 rearrangement, sequence reads were collapsed and filtered. For each sample, productive Simpson clonality was calculated by taking the square root of Simpson's diversity index across productive rearrangements. TCRdb retrieved this table from immuneACCESS and kept in-frame rearrangements only. Not all clones are present; in checked studies, unresolved V genes account for under half, and no reason is known for the remainder. Clone size and V and J calls were adopted from that table, with D and trimming inferred from the DNA. The sample table holds 83,000 or so clones, of which around 90% were seen once. The leading ten clones occupy 7% to 9% of the sample.

The sample taken for sequencing was peripheral blood. This clonotype was sampled from a man older than 75 with active or convalescent COVID-19. The chain couples TRBV25-1 to TRBJ2-1, with TRBD1 matching 7 junction bases. The CDR3 reads as follows: CASSARRQGNYNEQFF. The DNA sequence is TGTGCCAGCAGTGCCCGGCGACAGGGAAATTACAATGAGCAGTTCTTC.